Given below is one T cell receptor beta chain in context. CDR3 length: 14 residues. Trimming took off 3 bases at V and 6 bases at J, with 11 bases between the two ends. Per the germline V gene, CDR1 is ENHRY and CDR2 is SYGVKD. This sample stems from a study of long-term antiretroviral therapy in people with HIV. Researchers report immunoSEQ v3.0 was run at survey level. Profiled with immunoSEQ multiplex PCR; TCRdb holds only in-frame clones, not every one. The table records some 22,000 clones, approximately 90% of them present only once. This TCR was sampled from a man aged 60-69 years with HIV. Sequenced here: unsorted PBMCs, sampled 2.3 years after starting antiretroviral therapy. The chain employs TRBV10-3 and TRBJ2-2, with D possibly TRBD2 on 6 matching bases. CDR3 bases: TGTGCCATCAGTGAACAGCGGGTAGCCGGGGAGCTGTTTTTT. Its protein is CAISEQRVAGELFF.